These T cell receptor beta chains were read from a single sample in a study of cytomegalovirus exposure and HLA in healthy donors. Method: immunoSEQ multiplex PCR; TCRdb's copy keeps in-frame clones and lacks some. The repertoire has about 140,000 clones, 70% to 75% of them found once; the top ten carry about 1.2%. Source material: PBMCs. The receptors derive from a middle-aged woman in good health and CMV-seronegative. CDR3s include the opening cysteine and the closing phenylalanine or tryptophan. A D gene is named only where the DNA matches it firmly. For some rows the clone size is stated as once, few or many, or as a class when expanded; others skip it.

cdr3_nt: TGTGCCAGCTCACCACCTTTGCAACAGGGAGACCCTCATGGCTACACCTTC
cdr3_aa: CASSPPLQQGDPHGYTF
j_call: TRBJ1-2
d_call: -
clone_size: once
v_call: TRBV18

cdr3_nt: TGTGCCAGCACCTTCGAAGACAGGAGAATAGGCTACACCTTC
cdr3_aa: CASTFEDRRIGYTF
j_call: TRBJ1-2
d_call: -
clone_size: -
v_call: TRBV2

cdr3_nt: TGTGCCAGCAGTGAAGGGACTAGCGGTCCTGGGGTTACGCAGTATTTT
cdr3_aa: CASSEGTSGPGVTQYF
j_call: TRBJ2-3
d_call: TRBD2
clone_size: -
v_call: TRBV6-4

cdr3_nt: TGTGCCAGCAGCCAAGATGCGGCAGCGGGGAGGCAAGAGACCCAGTACTTC
cdr3_aa: CASSQDAAAGRQETQYF
j_call: TRBJ2-5
d_call: TRBD2
clone_size: -
v_call: TRBV4-2

cdr3_nt: TGTGCCAGCTCACCGAACAGCAATGAAAAACTGTTTTTT
cdr3_aa: CASSPNSNEKLFF
j_call: TRBJ1-4
d_call: -
clone_size: -
v_call: TRBV18

cdr3_nt: TGTGCCAGCAGTGTTCCCCGGGACAGCGTTTATGGCTACACCTTC
cdr3_aa: CASSVPRDSVYGYTF
j_call: TRBJ1-2
d_call: TRBD1
clone_size: -
v_call: TRBV27

cdr3_nt: TGTGCCAGCAGTTCTATGGACACAGGGTCACCCCTCCACTTT
cdr3_aa: CASSSMDTGSPLHF
j_call: TRBJ1-6
d_call: -
clone_size: -
v_call: TRBV28

cdr3_nt: TGTGCCAGCAGCCAAGACAGTGGGGAGCTGTTTTTT
cdr3_aa: CASSQDSGELFF
j_call: TRBJ2-2
d_call: -
clone_size: -
v_call: TRBV7-9

cdr3_nt: TGTGCCAGCTCCCTTGGGCCCGGGGACACTGAAGCTTTCTTT
cdr3_aa: CASSLGPGDTEAFF
j_call: TRBJ1-1
d_call: -
clone_size: -
v_call: TRBV18

cdr3_nt: TGCAGCGGGGGCGGGGAATACAATGAGCAGTTCTTC
cdr3_aa: CSGGGEYNEQFF
j_call: TRBJ2-1
d_call: -
clone_size: -
v_call: TRBV29-1

cdr3_nt: TGTGCCATCAGCGACGGACAGGGCTCCTACAATGAGCAGTTCTTC
cdr3_aa: CAISDGQGSYNEQFF
j_call: TRBJ2-1
d_call: TRBD1
clone_size: -
v_call: TRBV10-3

cdr3_nt: TGTGCCAGCAGTGAAGAGGATGGCGGGGGGGCGCATGAGCAGTTCTTC
cdr3_aa: CASSEEDGGGAHEQFF
j_call: TRBJ2-1
d_call: TRBD2
clone_size: -
v_call: TRBV2

cdr3_nt: TGTGCCAGCAGCTTGAGCCTCCGGGAGCTGTTTTTT
cdr3_aa: CASSLSLRELFF
j_call: TRBJ2-2
d_call: -
clone_size: -
v_call: TRBV5-5

cdr3_nt: TGTGCCAGCAGCTTAAATACAGGAGTCGGCTACACCTTC
cdr3_aa: CASSLNTGVGYTF
j_call: TRBJ1-2
d_call: -
clone_size: -
v_call: TRBV11-2

cdr3_nt: TGTGCCAGCAGCGGGGACAATCCAAACACTGAAGCTTTCTTT
cdr3_aa: CASSGDNPNTEAFF
j_call: TRBJ1-1
d_call: -
clone_size: -
v_call: TRBV9

cdr3_nt: TGCGCCAGCAGCCAAGAGGAGGGTAATCCCTACAATGAGCAGTTCTTC
cdr3_aa: CASSQEEGNPYNEQFF
j_call: TRBJ2-1
d_call: -
clone_size: -
v_call: TRBV4-1

cdr3_nt: TGTGCCAGCCGTAGTTTACGGCTTGGACAGGGGAGACACAATGAGCAGTTCTTC
cdr3_aa: CASRSLRLGQGRHNEQFF
j_call: TRBJ2-1
d_call: TRBD1
clone_size: -
v_call: TRBV28

cdr3_nt: TGTGCCAGCAGCCCCGGGGGGGTAACAGATACGCAGTATTTT
cdr3_aa: CASSPGGVTDTQYF
j_call: TRBJ2-3
d_call: TRBD2
clone_size: once
v_call: TRBV7-3

cdr3_nt: TGTGCCAGCAGTTCACCAAGGAACAGGTCCCAAGAGACCCAGTACTTC
cdr3_aa: CASSSPRNRSQETQYF
j_call: TRBJ2-5
d_call: -
clone_size: -
v_call: TRBV28

cdr3_nt: TGCGCCAGCAGCCAAGCGAGCGGGGGGGCCGGGAATGAGCAGTTCTTC
cdr3_aa: CASSQASGGAGNEQFF
j_call: TRBJ2-1
d_call: TRBD2
clone_size: -
v_call: TRBV4-1

cdr3_nt: TGTGCCAGCAGTGAACAGCGAAACACTGAAGCTTTCTTT
cdr3_aa: CASSEQRNTEAFF
j_call: TRBJ1-1
d_call: -
clone_size: -
v_call: TRBV2

cdr3_nt: TGTGCCAGCGGACAGGGTTACAATGAGCAGTTCTTC
cdr3_aa: CASGQGYNEQFF
j_call: TRBJ2-1
d_call: TRBD1
clone_size: -
v_call: TRBV6-1

cdr3_nt: TGTGCCAGTAGTGTCGGACAGGGCATTACTTCACCCCTCCACTTT
cdr3_aa: CASSVGQGITSPLHF
j_call: TRBJ1-6
d_call: TRBD1
clone_size: -
v_call: TRBV19

cdr3_nt: TGTGCCAGCAGTGAAATGAGCGGGTCTGCAACTAATGAAAAACTGTTTTTT
cdr3_aa: CASSEMSGSATNEKLFF
j_call: TRBJ1-4
d_call: -
clone_size: -
v_call: TRBV6-1

cdr3_nt: TGTGCTAGCAGCCCAGGGCGTCCGTCGTGGGAGGGACAAAAGTTAAAAAACTATGGCTACACCTTC
cdr3_aa: CASSPGRPSWEGQKLKNYGYTF
j_call: TRBJ1-2
d_call: -
clone_size: -
v_call: TRBV7-7

cdr3_nt: TGTGCCAGCAGTTCTAGCGGGGGAAGTTACAATGAGCAGTTCTTC
cdr3_aa: CASSSSGGSYNEQFF
j_call: TRBJ2-1
d_call: TRBD2
clone_size: -
v_call: TRBV27

cdr3_nt: TGTGCCAGCAGTTTCGGACAGAATAATTCACCCCTCCACTTT
cdr3_aa: CASSFGQNNSPLHF
j_call: TRBJ1-6
d_call: -
clone_size: few
v_call: TRBV27

cdr3_nt: TGTGCCAGCAGCCCGTGGACGGGGGGGGAGACCCAGTACTTC
cdr3_aa: CASSPWTGGETQYF
j_call: TRBJ2-5
d_call: TRBD2
clone_size: -
v_call: TRBV7-2

cdr3_nt: TGTGCCAGCGGTAATACTGGGACAGGCAATGAGCAGTTCTTC
cdr3_aa: CASGNTGTGNEQFF
j_call: TRBJ2-1
d_call: TRBD1
clone_size: -
v_call: TRBV6-5

cdr3_nt: TGTGCCAGCAGTGAAGGACTAGCGGCATTGGATGAGCAGTTCTTC
cdr3_aa: CASSEGLAALDEQFF
j_call: TRBJ2-1
d_call: TRBD2
clone_size: -
v_call: TRBV6-1

cdr3_nt: TGTGCCAGCAGCGAGGGGGCCGGTCAGGCGGGGCTCCACAATCAGCCCCAGCATTTT
cdr3_aa: CASSEGAGQAGLHNQPQHF
j_call: TRBJ1-5
d_call: -
clone_size: -
v_call: TRBV21-1

cdr3_nt: TGTGCCAGCAGTCGACCGGGACAGGGTAATGGCTACACCTTC
cdr3_aa: CASSRPGQGNGYTF
j_call: TRBJ1-2
d_call: TRBD1
clone_size: -
v_call: TRBV28

cdr3_nt: TGCGCCAGCAGCTTCCCCCCCGGGACTACTAGCACAGATACGCAGTATTTT
cdr3_aa: CASSFPPGTTSTDTQYF
j_call: TRBJ2-3
d_call: TRBD2
clone_size: -
v_call: TRBV5-1

cdr3_nt: TGTGCCAGTAGACGGGGGGCTAATGAAAAACTGTTTTTT
cdr3_aa: CASRRGANEKLFF
j_call: TRBJ1-4
d_call: -
clone_size: -
v_call: TRBV19

cdr3_nt: TGTGCCAGCTCTCGGGGGGTGGGAGAGACCCAGTACTTC
cdr3_aa: CASSRGVGETQYF
j_call: TRBJ2-5
d_call: TRBD2
clone_size: -
v_call: TRBV5-6

cdr3_nt: TGCAGCGTTGAAGAATTAGGAGGAGTAGGAACGCAGTATTTT
cdr3_aa: CSVEELGGVGTQYF
j_call: TRBJ2-3
d_call: -
clone_size: few
v_call: TRBV29-1

cdr3_nt: TGTGCCAGCAGTGAACAGGGGACGACCTACGAGCAGTACTTC
cdr3_aa: CASSEQGTTYEQYF
j_call: TRBJ2-7
d_call: -
clone_size: once
v_call: TRBV2

cdr3_nt: TGCGCCAGCAGCCTAACTAGCGGGGGGAACCAAGAGACCCAGTACTTC
cdr3_aa: CASSLTSGGNQETQYF
j_call: TRBJ2-5
d_call: TRBD2
clone_size: -
v_call: TRBV4-1

cdr3_nt: TGCAGCGTCCGGGACAGCTATGGCTACACCTTC
cdr3_aa: CSVRDSYGYTF
j_call: TRBJ1-2
d_call: TRBD1
clone_size: -
v_call: TRBV29-1

cdr3_nt: TGTGCCAGTAGCCCGGGACAGGGAAGCTCCTATAATTCACCCCTCCACTTT
cdr3_aa: CASSPGQGSSYNSPLHF
j_call: TRBJ1-6
d_call: TRBD1
clone_size: -
v_call: TRBV19

cdr3_nt: TGTGCCAGCAGCTCGCGGGACTACCTCACAGATACGCAGTATTTT
cdr3_aa: CASSSRDYLTDTQYF
j_call: TRBJ2-3
d_call: TRBD2
clone_size: -
v_call: TRBV2

cdr3_nt: TGTGCCAGCAGCTTAGGCGGGGCCCCCCAAGAGACCCAGTACTTC
cdr3_aa: CASSLGGAPQETQYF
j_call: TRBJ2-5
d_call: -
clone_size: -
v_call: TRBV7-9

cdr3_nt: TGCGCCAGCAGCCAAGGACAGGGGCTATACGAGCAGTACTTC
cdr3_aa: CASSQGQGLYEQYF
j_call: TRBJ2-7
d_call: TRBD1
clone_size: -
v_call: TRBV4-1

cdr3_nt: TGTGCCAGCAGTCCACAGGGGTCGGCTAACTATGGCTACACCTTC
cdr3_aa: CASSPQGSANYGYTF
j_call: TRBJ1-2
d_call: TRBD1
clone_size: -
v_call: TRBV2

cdr3_nt: TGTGCCAGCAGCTTAGCGGGGGGGCGCGAGACCCAGTACTTC
cdr3_aa: CASSLAGGRETQYF
j_call: TRBJ2-5
d_call: -
clone_size: -
v_call: TRBV7-8

cdr3_nt: TGTGCCAGCAGGGCACCCGGGACAGGGGGAACCAGGGGGGAGCTGTTTTTT
cdr3_aa: CASRAPGTGGTRGELFF
j_call: TRBJ2-2
d_call: TRBD1
clone_size: few
v_call: TRBV5-4